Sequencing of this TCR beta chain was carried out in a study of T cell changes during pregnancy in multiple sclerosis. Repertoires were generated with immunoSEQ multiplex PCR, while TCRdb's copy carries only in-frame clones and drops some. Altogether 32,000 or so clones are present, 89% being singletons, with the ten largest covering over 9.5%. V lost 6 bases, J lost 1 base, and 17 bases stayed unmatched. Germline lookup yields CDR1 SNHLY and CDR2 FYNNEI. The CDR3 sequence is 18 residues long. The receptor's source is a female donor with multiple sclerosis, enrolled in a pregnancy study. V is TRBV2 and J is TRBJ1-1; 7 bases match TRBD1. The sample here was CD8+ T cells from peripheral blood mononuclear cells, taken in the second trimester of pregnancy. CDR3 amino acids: CASSETGTAPLENTEAFF. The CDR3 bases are TGTGCCAGCAGCGAGACAGGGACAGCCCCCCTGGAGAACACTGAAGCTTTCTTT.